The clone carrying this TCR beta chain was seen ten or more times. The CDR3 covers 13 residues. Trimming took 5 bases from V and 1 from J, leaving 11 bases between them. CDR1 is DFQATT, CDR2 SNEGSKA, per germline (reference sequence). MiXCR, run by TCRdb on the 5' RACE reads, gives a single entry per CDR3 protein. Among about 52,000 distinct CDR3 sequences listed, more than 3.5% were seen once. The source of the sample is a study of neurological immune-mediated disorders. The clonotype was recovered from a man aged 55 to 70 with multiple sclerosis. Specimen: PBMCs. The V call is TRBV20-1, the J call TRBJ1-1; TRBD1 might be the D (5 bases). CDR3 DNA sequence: TGCAGTGCTGGGGGTGACAGGAACACTGAAGCTTTCTTT. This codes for CSAGGDRNTEAFF.